The entry below describes one T cell receptor (beta chain). One end of the junction does not line up with germline, which may come from a read error. The repertoire was sequenced with immunoSEQ multiplex PCR; TCRdb's copy has only in-frame clones and lacks some. The table has some 1.4 million clones, around 97% seen once. The sample comes from a study of shared clonotypes between healthy human individuals. This CDR3 has 19 amino acids. CDR1 is MDHEN and CDR2 is SYDVKM in the germline V gene. The chain links TRBV28 to TRBJ2-1; TRBD2 might be the D (7 bases). The clonotype comes from a man aged 30-40 years in good health. Source material: naive CD4+ T cells sorted from blood. Noted subset: CD45RA+ positively selected. The CDR3 loop reads CASSGSRGRIRDQSFLVVF. The CDR3 DNA sequence: TGTGCCAGCAGTGGTTCGCGGGGGCGTATACGGGACCAATCGTTTTTGGTGGTCTTC.